These T cell receptor beta chains were read from a single sample in a study of human T cells and chemical hapten exposure. TCRdb itself ran the RACE reads through MiXCR, one entry per CDR3 protein. The sample consists of some 89,000 distinct CDR3 sequences, approximately 10% of them appearing once. The sample consisted of whole blood, taken in connection with sensitization to the hapten diphenylcyclopropenone (DPC). All receptors derive from a woman aged 25-40 years with alopecia areata. Some clones in this sample may be carry-over from other donors' samples. Each CDR3 is given with its conserved first and last residue. A D gene is named only where the DNA matches it firmly. Clone size is given for some rows only: seen once, a few or many times, or a class if the clone is expanded.

J gene: TRBJ2-7
V gene: TRBV3-1
clone size: many
D gene: -
CDR3 protein: CASSQDGYEQYF
CDR3 DNA: TGTGCCAGCAGCCAAGATGGGTACGAGCAGTACTTC

J gene: TRBJ2-5
V gene: TRBV12-3/TRBV12-4
clone size: many
D gene: TRBD2
CDR3 protein: CASSHVLAGVRETQYF
CDR3 DNA: TGTGCCAGCAGTCACGTACTAGCGGGGGTTCGGGAGACCCAGTACTTC

J gene: TRBJ2-3
V gene: TRBV6-1
clone size: -
D gene: TRBD2
CDR3 protein: CASSEARGRWSDTQYF
CDR3 DNA: TGTGCCAGCAGTGAAGCTCGCGGGAGGTGGTCAGATACGCAGTATTTT

J gene: TRBJ2-3
V gene: TRBV12-3/TRBV12-4
clone size: many
D gene: -
CDR3 protein: CASSKQVPSTDTQYF
CDR3 DNA: TGTGCCAGCAGCAAACAGGTACCTAGCACAGATACGCAGTATTTT

J gene: TRBJ1-2
V gene: TRBV10-3
clone size: many
D gene: -
CDR3 protein: CAISEGANYGYTF
CDR3 DNA: TGTGCCATCAGTGAGGGTGCAAACTATGGCTACACCTTC

J gene: TRBJ1-1
V gene: TRBV5-1
clone size: many
D gene: -
CDR3 protein: CASSPGQIMNTEAFF
CDR3 DNA: TGCGCCAGCAGCCCGGGACAAATCATGAACACTGAAGCTTTCTTT

J gene: TRBJ2-5
V gene: TRBV4-3
clone size: many
D gene: -
CDR3 protein: CASSQEFRGPLQETQYF
CDR3 DNA: TGCGCCAGCAGCCAAGAATTTCGGGGGCCGCTCCAAGAGACCCAGTACTTC

J gene: TRBJ2-2
V gene: TRBV5-1
clone size: -
D gene: -
CDR3 protein: CASSLDRVNTGELFF
CDR3 DNA: TGCGCCAGCAGCCTGGACAGAGTCAACACCGGGGAGCTGTTTTTT

J gene: TRBJ2-7
V gene: TRBV28
clone size: many
D gene: -
CDR3 protein: CASSETTGNYEQYF
CDR3 DNA: TGTGCCAGCAGTGAAACGACAGGAAACTACGAGCAGTACTTC

J gene: TRBJ2-7
V gene: TRBV9
clone size: -
D gene: TRBD1
CDR3 protein: CASSVSSRDRAVEQYF
CDR3 DNA: TGTGCCAGCAGCGTCTCCTCCCGGGACAGGGCTGTCGAGCAGTACTTC

J gene: TRBJ1-2
V gene: TRBV6-6
clone size: many
D gene: TRBD1
CDR3 protein: CASSYSLQGQYGYTF
CDR3 DNA: TGTGCCAGCAGTTACTCCCTACAGGGGCAGTATGGCTACACCTTC

J gene: TRBJ1-5
V gene: TRBV21-1
clone size: many
D gene: -
CDR3 protein: CASTQAAWDRQPQHF
CDR3 DNA: TGTGCCAGCACCCAAGCCGCGTGGGATCGTCAGCCCCAGCATTTT

J gene: TRBJ2-3
V gene: TRBV4-2
clone size: many
D gene: TRBD2
CDR3 protein: CASSQQGLAGYTDTQYF
CDR3 DNA: TGTGCCAGCAGCCAACAGGGACTAGCGGGATACACAGATACGCAGTATTTT

J gene: TRBJ1-2
V gene: TRBV28
clone size: many
D gene: -
CDR3 protein: CATVWGGSDGYTF
CDR3 DNA: TGTGCCACCGTCTGGGGCGGATCAGATGGCTACACCTTC

J gene: TRBJ1-1
V gene: TRBV10-3
clone size: many
D gene: TRBD1
CDR3 protein: CAITLDRGTEAFF
CDR3 DNA: TGTGCCATCACCCTGGACAGGGGCACTGAAGCTTTCTTT

J gene: TRBJ2-2
V gene: TRBV6-5
clone size: few
D gene: -
CDR3 protein: CASSYSTGPGELFF
CDR3 DNA: TGTGCCAGCAGTTACTCGACGGGCCCCGGGGAGCTGTTTTTT

J gene: TRBJ2-6
V gene: TRBV6-5
clone size: -
D gene: -
CDR3 protein: CANKQGNGANVLTF
CDR3 DNA: TGTGCCAACAAACAGGGAAATGGGGCCAACGTCCTGACTTTC

J gene: TRBJ2-7
V gene: TRBV12-5
clone size: many
D gene: -
CDR3 protein: CASGLVQSPYEQYF
CDR3 DNA: TGTGCTAGTGGTTTGGTACAGAGCCCCTACGAGCAGTACTTC

J gene: TRBJ2-7
V gene: TRBV6-1
clone size: many
D gene: TRBD1
CDR3 protein: CASSVRQGWSNEQYF
CDR3 DNA: TGTGCCAGCAGCGTACGACAGGGATGGTCGAACGAGCAGTACTTC

J gene: TRBJ1-4
V gene: TRBV4-3
clone size: -
D gene: -
CDR3 protein: CASSPTGAGSEKMFF
CDR3 DNA: TGCGCCAGCAGCCCCACCGGGGCAGGGAGTGAAAAAATGTTTTTT

J gene: TRBJ1-1
V gene: TRBV20-1
clone size: many
D gene: TRBD1
CDR3 protein: CSWITGANTEAFF
CDR3 DNA: TGCAGCTGGATTACAGGGGCGAACACTGAAGCTTTCTTT

J gene: TRBJ1-6
V gene: TRBV3-1
clone size: few
D gene: -
CDR3 protein: CASSQDRGEGSPLHF
CDR3 DNA: TGTGCCAGCAGCCAAGACAGGGGAGAGGGTTCACCCCTCCACTTT

J gene: TRBJ2-5
V gene: TRBV5-1
clone size: -
D gene: -
CDR3 protein: CASSSTGIQETQYF
CDR3 DNA: TGCGCCAGCAGCTCCACCGGGATACAAGAGACCCAGTACTTC

J gene: TRBJ1-6
V gene: TRBV10-3
clone size: -
D gene: TRBD1
CDR3 protein: CAISQGGASPLHF
CDR3 DNA: TGTGCCATCAGTCAGGGGGGGGCTTCACCCCTCCACTTT

J gene: TRBJ2-2
V gene: TRBV20-1
clone size: many
D gene: -
CDR3 protein: CSARDLLGELFF
CDR3 DNA: TGCAGTGCTAGAGACCTGCTGGGGGAGCTGTTTTTT

J gene: TRBJ1-2
V gene: TRBV7-8
clone size: many
D gene: TRBD1
CDR3 protein: CASIQGTAYQILKYGYTF
CDR3 DNA: TGTGCCAGCATCCAGGGGACAGCCTACCAGATTTTAAAGTATGGCTACACCTTC

J gene: TRBJ1-5
V gene: TRBV6-5
clone size: few
D gene: -
CDR3 protein: CASSHRDSNQPQHF
CDR3 DNA: TGTGCCAGCAGCCACAGGGATAGCAATCAGCCCCAGCATTTT

J gene: TRBJ2-7
V gene: TRBV7-9
clone size: -
D gene: -
CDR3 protein: CASTLARDLHYEQYF
CDR3 DNA: TGTGCCAGCACCCTTGCTAGGGACCTCCACTACGAGCAGTACTTC

J gene: TRBJ2-1
V gene: TRBV12-3/TRBV12-4
clone size: few
D gene: TRBD1
CDR3 protein: CASSRDRGSVNLYNEQFF
CDR3 DNA: TGTGCCAGCAGCCGGGACAGGGGGTCGGTTAACCTCTACAATGAGCAGTTCTTC

J gene: TRBJ2-1
V gene: TRBV29-1
clone size: many
D gene: TRBD2
CDR3 protein: CSATILAGGPDEQFF
CDR3 DNA: TGCAGCGCAACAATTCTAGCGGGAGGGCCCGACGAGCAGTTCTTC

J gene: TRBJ2-1
V gene: TRBV29-1
clone size: -
D gene: TRBD2
CDR3 protein: CSVAPSGVIRYEQFF
CDR3 DNA: TGCAGCGTTGCCCCCAGCGGGGTAATCAGATATGAGCAGTTCTTC

J gene: TRBJ1-4
V gene: TRBV12-3/TRBV12-4
clone size: few
D gene: -
CDR3 protein: CASSLAAGAVLFF
CDR3 DNA: TGTGCCAGCAGTTTAGCCGCAGGGGCCGTACTGTTTTTT

J gene: TRBJ1-1
V gene: TRBV2
clone size: -
D gene: -
CDR3 protein: CASSGLEAFF
CDR3 DNA: TGTGCCAGCAGTGGACTGGAAGCTTTCTTT

J gene: TRBJ1-2
V gene: TRBV3-1
clone size: many
D gene: -
CDR3 protein: CASSQDIIPGVNYGYTF
CDR3 DNA: TGTGCCAGCAGCCAAGATATAATTCCGGGGGTGAACTATGGCTACACCTTC

J gene: TRBJ1-1
V gene: TRBV12-3/TRBV12-4
clone size: -
D gene: -
CDR3 protein: CASSPLKGTEAFF
CDR3 DNA: TGTGCCAGCAGTCCTCTGAAGGGCACTGAAGCTTTCTTT

J gene: TRBJ2-5
V gene: TRBV5-1
clone size: -
D gene: TRBD1
CDR3 protein: CASSDGQGNQETQYF
CDR3 DNA: TGCGCCAGCAGCGATGGACAGGGGAACCAAGAGACCCAGTACTTC

J gene: TRBJ2-5
V gene: TRBV4-1
clone size: few
D gene: -
CDR3 protein: CASSQEGLAETQYF
CDR3 DNA: TGCGCCAGCAGCCAAGAAGGGCTAGCAGAGACCCAGTACTTC

J gene: TRBJ2-1
V gene: TRBV29-1
clone size: many
D gene: TRBD2
CDR3 protein: CSVNPTGGGDEQFF
CDR3 DNA: TGCAGCGTCAACCCTACGGGAGGGGGGGATGAGCAGTTCTTC

J gene: TRBJ1-1
V gene: TRBV5-6
clone size: -
D gene: -
CDR3 protein: CASSIRPFTEAFF
CDR3 DNA: TGTGCCAGCAGCATCCGGCCGTTCACTGAAGCTTTCTTT

J gene: TRBJ1-1
V gene: TRBV6-2/TRBV6-3
clone size: many
D gene: -
CDR3 protein: CASKAQENTEAFF
CDR3 DNA: TGTGCCAGCAAGGCACAAGAAAACACTGAAGCTTTCTTT

J gene: TRBJ2-7
V gene: TRBV7-6
clone size: many
D gene: -
CDR3 protein: CASSAGAAGEQYF
CDR3 DNA: TGTGCCAGCAGCGCCGGGGCTGCCGGCGAGCAGTACTTC

J gene: TRBJ2-5
V gene: TRBV7-3
clone size: many
D gene: TRBD1
CDR3 protein: CASSQGQDGTQYF
CDR3 DNA: TGTGCCAGCAGCCAAGGACAGGACGGGACCCAGTACTTC

J gene: TRBJ2-6
V gene: TRBV2
clone size: -
D gene: -
CDR3 protein: CASSASDLSGANVLTF
CDR3 DNA: TGTGCCAGCAGTGCTAGTGATCTCTCTGGGGCCAACGTCCTGACTTTC

J gene: TRBJ1-2
V gene: TRBV11-2
clone size: few
D gene: TRBD1
CDR3 protein: CASSEGAGFYGYTF
CDR3 DNA: TGTGCCAGCAGCGAGGGGGCAGGGTTCTATGGCTACACCTTC

J gene: TRBJ2-7
V gene: TRBV14
clone size: many
D gene: -
CDR3 protein: CASSPQLDEQYF
CDR3 DNA: TGTGCCAGCAGCCCTCAACTAGACGAGCAGTACTTC

J gene: TRBJ1-2
V gene: TRBV7-8
clone size: many
D gene: -
CDR3 protein: CASSLQVNYGYTF
CDR3 DNA: TGTGCCAGCAGCTTGCAGGTTAACTATGGCTACACCTTC

J gene: TRBJ2-7
V gene: TRBV12-3/TRBV12-4
clone size: many
D gene: TRBD1
CDR3 protein: CASSLYTGQGYEQYF
CDR3 DNA: TGTGCCAGCAGTTTATACACGGGACAGGGTTACGAGCAGTACTTC

J gene: TRBJ2-7
V gene: TRBV5-1
clone size: -
D gene: -
CDR3 protein: CASSLVPSSYEQYF
CDR3 DNA: TGCGCCAGCAGCTTGGTGCCCTCCTCCTACGAGCAGTACTTC

J gene: TRBJ2-4
V gene: TRBV6-2/TRBV6-3
clone size: many
D gene: -
CDR3 protein: CASREGPAAKNIQYF
CDR3 DNA: TGTGCCAGCAGGGAGGGCCCGGCGGCCAAAAACATTCAGTACTTC